This T cell receptor beta chain was found in a study of Ad26.COV2.S vaccination and SARS-CoV-2 variants. Study findings and constraints: Comparability of non-spike TCR breadth was observed across vaccine and placebo recipients. Greater spike-specific TCR breadth was seen in vaccine recipients than in placebo recipients. Analytic work on TCR breadth and depth might have understated the full extent of total T cell responses.

Here immunoSEQ multiplex PCR was the method, and the copy in TCRdb shows in-frame clones only, minus some. Of around 450,000 clones listed, 89% are singletons. V lost 3 bases, J lost 7 bases, and 9 bases stayed unmatched. From germline, CDR1 is KGHDR and CDR2 SFDVKD. The CDR3 extends over 16 amino acids. This sample's treatment: about 20 received Ad26.COV2.S at low or high dose, single or two shots; about 5 received placebo; per-sample allocation not given. After the first vaccine or placebo injection, samples were drawn on day 63. As to this clone: Its antigen remains unidentified.

The TCR was taken from a person aged 18-60 years who received the Ad26.COV2.S COVID-19 vaccine or a placebo. The genes are TRBV24-1 and TRBJ2-1; 9 bases map to TRBD1. The sample was peripheral blood, taken in a trial of Ad26.COV2.S vaccine versus placebo. In DNA, the CDR3 is TGTGCCACCAGTGATCCGGCCGGGACAGGGACGAATGAGCAGTTCTTC. This translates into CATSDPAGTGTNEQFF.